A selection of T cell receptor beta chains follows, all from one sample in a study of OX40 agonist ivuxolimab in advanced cancers. Sequencing was performed with immunoSEQ multiplex PCR; in TCRdb, only in-frame clones are kept and a portion is missing. Here the sample spans about 20,000 clones, approximately 86% being singletons. The starting material was CD4+ or CD8+ T cells sorted from blood, obtained in a trial of the OX40 agonist ivuxolimab. These receptors originate from an adult with an advanced solid tumor such as melanoma, head and neck, liver or kidney cancer. CDR3s include the opening cysteine and the closing phenylalanine or tryptophan. Fields, in order: CDR3 protein, CDR3 DNA, clone size, V gene, J gene, D gene. A D gene is named only where the DNA matches it firmly. Clone size is given for some rows only: seen once, a few or many times, or a class if the clone is expanded.

CASSDSTLHNEQFF	TGTGCCAGCAGTGACTCAACCCTCCACAATGAGCAGTTCTTC	few	TRBV6-4	TRBJ2-1	NA
CASSMGLFNTEAFF	TGTGCCAGCAGCATGGGACTGTTTAACACTGAAGCTTTCTTT	NA	TRBV7-2	TRBJ1-1	NA
CASRGHEQYF	TGTGCCAGCAGAGGACACGAGCAGTACTTC	few	TRBV2	TRBJ2-7	NA
CASSLGTVGTEAFF	TGTGCCAGCAGCCTAGGGACAGTAGGCACTGAAGCTTTCTTT	few	TRBV7-2	TRBJ1-1	TRBD1
CASRVSGPHEQYF	TGTGCCAGCAGGGTCTCTGGCCCCCACGAGCAGTACTTC	NA	TRBV6-5	TRBJ2-7	NA
CASSFTGSTDTQYF	TGCGCCAGCAGCTTTACAGGGAGCACAGATACGCAGTATTTT	NA	TRBV5-1	TRBJ2-3	NA
CASSPGTGQGVEQFF	TGTGCCAGCAGCCCGGGGACGGGACAGGGGGTTGAGCAGTTCTTC	NA	TRBV7-3	TRBJ2-1	TRBD1
CASSYSQGTEAFF	TGTGCCAGCAGTTACTCGCAGGGAACTGAAGCTTTCTTT	once	TRBV6-5	TRBJ1-1	NA
CASSQESATNQPQHF	TGCGCCAGCAGCCAAGAGTCGGCCACGAATCAGCCCCAGCATTTT	NA	TRBV4-1	TRBJ1-5	NA
CASSKGTSGRAPTLYNEQFF	TGTGCCAGCAGCAAGGGGACTAGCGGGAGGGCCCCTACCCTCTACAATGAGCAGTTCTTC	NA	TRBV9	TRBJ2-1	TRBD2
CSCPRDSQETQYF	TGCAGCTGTCCCCGGGACAGCCAAGAGACCCAGTACTTC	NA	TRBV29-1	TRBJ2-5	TRBD1
CASSVATRSEQYF	TGTGCCAGCAGCGTAGCTACTCGGTCAGAGCAGTACTTC	NA	TRBV9	TRBJ2-7	NA
CASSSGLAGGGSYNEQFF	TGTGCCAGCAGCTCGGGACTAGCGGGAGGGGGCTCCTACAATGAGCAGTTCTTC	NA	TRBV5-6	TRBJ2-1	TRBD2
CASRPGQGLYEQYF	TGTGCCAGCAGGCCGGGACAGGGGCTCTACGAGCAGTACTTC	NA	TRBV2	TRBJ2-7	TRBD1
CASSPTPPTDTQYF	TGCGCCAGCAGCCCCACCCCGCCCACAGATACGCAGTATTTT	NA	TRBV5-1	TRBJ2-3	NA
CASWGQGSNQPQHF	TGTGCCAGCTGGGGACAGGGGAGCAATCAGCCCCAGCATTTT	NA	TRBV6-5	TRBJ1-5	TRBD1
CALGATNEKLFF	TGTGCTCTGGGGGCAACTAATGAAAAACTGTTTTTT	NA	TRBV21-1	TRBJ1-4	NA
CASSQDVGTIEGTQYF	TGCGCCAGCAGCCAAGACGTAGGGACTATCGAAGGGACCCAGTACTTC	NA	TRBV4-3	TRBJ2-5	TRBD2
CASSLMTGKETQYF	TGTGCCAGCAGTTTGATGACAGGCAAAGAGACCCAGTACTTC	NA	TRBV6-5	TRBJ2-5	NA
CASSQARGIGYGYTF	TGTGCCAGCAGCCAAGCGCGGGGAATCGGCTATGGCTACACCTTC	NA	TRBV14	TRBJ1-2	NA
CASSLDSRGVDNEQFF	TGTGCCAGCAGCTTGGATTCCAGGGGGGTGGACAATGAGCAGTTCTTC	NA	TRBV5-4	TRBJ2-1	NA
CASSLEGTGSYEQYF	TGTGCCAGCAGCTTAGAAGGGACAGGGTCCTACGAGCAGTACTTC	NA	TRBV11-3	TRBJ2-7	TRBD1
CASSFGQTGYGYTF	TGTGCCAGCAGCTTCGGACAGACCGGCTATGGCTACACCTTC	NA	TRBV9	TRBJ1-2	NA
CASSSTTYEQYF	TGTGCCAGCAGTTCCACCACCTACGAGCAGTACTTC	NA	TRBV6-5	TRBJ2-7	NA
CASSLGFDVWAYGYTF	TGTGCCAGCAGCTTGGGGTTCGATGTGTGGGCCTATGGCTACACCTTC	NA	TRBV5-8	TRBJ1-2	NA
CASSPSGTGKIQYF	TGTGCCAGCAGTCCATCCGGGACAGGGAAAATTCAGTACTTC	NA	TRBV27	TRBJ2-4	TRBD1
CSVVFGANVLTF	TGCAGCGTTGTCTTTGGGGCCAACGTCCTGACTTTC	NA	TRBV29-1	TRBJ2-6	NA
CASSLVGTDTQYF	TGTGCCAGCAGCTTAGTTGGAACAGATACGCAGTATTTT	NA	TRBV7-8	TRBJ2-3	NA
CASSSRLAGPYEQYF	TGTGCCAGCAGCTCCAGACTAGCGGGACCGTACGAGCAGTACTTC	NA	TRBV11-1	TRBJ2-7	TRBD2
CASSLVWTGGKTQYF	TGTGCCAGCAGCTTGGTGTGGACAGGGGGCAAGACCCAGTACTTC	NA	TRBV5-4	TRBJ2-5	TRBD1
CASSQASGGGETQYF	TGCGCCAGCAGCCAAGCCTCGGGGGGGGGAGAGACCCAGTACTTC	NA	TRBV4-1	TRBJ2-5	TRBD2
CASSQASQFEAFF	TGCGCCAGCAGCCAAGCATCGCAGTTTGAAGCTTTCTTT	NA	TRBV4-3	TRBJ1-1	NA
CASSLYRGFSDTQYF	TGTGCCAGCAGCCTATACCGGGGGTTCTCAGATACGCAGTATTTT	NA	TRBV9	TRBJ2-3	NA
CASSIVGFEQYF	TGTGCCAGTAGTATAGTCGGGTTCGAGCAGTACTTC	NA	TRBV19	TRBJ2-7	NA
CASSFTGDSYNEQFF	TGTGCCAGCAGCTTTACCGGGGACTCCTACAATGAGCAGTTCTTC	NA	TRBV7-8	TRBJ2-1	NA
CASSLGPPGSTDTQYF	TGTGCCAGCAGCTTAGGTCCCCCGGGTAGCACAGATACGCAGTATTTT	NA	TRBV7-9	TRBJ2-3	NA
CASSPDPGTGYSHGYTF	TGTGCCAGCAGCCCAGACCCCGGGACAGGGTACTCCCATGGCTACACCTTC	NA	TRBV7-2	TRBJ1-2	TRBD1
CASSQAGPRFYGYTF	TGCGCCAGCAGCCAAGCTGGGCCCAGGTTCTATGGCTACACCTTC	NA	TRBV4-3	TRBJ1-2	NA
CASSSEGVAGSGYGYTF	TGTGCCAGCAGCTCGGAAGGGGTGGCGGGGAGTGGCTATGGCTACACCTTC	NA	TRBV5-4	TRBJ1-2	NA
CASSLARGYEQYF	TGTGCCAGCAGCTTAGCCCGGGGCTACGAGCAGTACTTC	NA	TRBV7-2	TRBJ2-7	NA
CASSLAGGDHRITGELFF	TGCGCCAGCAGCTTGGCCGGGGGTGATCACAGGATCACCGGGGAGCTGTTTTTT	NA	TRBV5-1	TRBJ2-2	NA
CASSMLGLGETQYF	TGTGCCAGTAGTATGCTGGGTTTAGGAGAGACCCAGTACTTC	NA	TRBV19	TRBJ2-5	NA
CASRGVGGNTIYF	TGTGCCAGCAGAGGGGTGGGTGGAAACACCATATATTTT	NA	TRBV2	TRBJ1-3	NA
CASSVDPPGGTKNIQYF	TGTGCCAGCAGCGTAGACCCCCCGGGGGGGACAAAAAACATTCAGTACTTC	NA	TRBV9	TRBJ2-4	TRBD2
CASSLGDREANYGYTF	TGTGCCAGCAGCTTAGGCGACAGGGAGGCTAACTATGGCTACACCTTC	NA	TRBV7-8	TRBJ1-2	TRBD1
CASSFGEASGNTIYF	TGTGCCAGCAGCTTTGGCGAGGCGTCTGGAAACACCATATATTTT	few	TRBV7-3	TRBJ1-3	NA
CASSSLAGTDTQYF	TGTGCCAGCAGTAGCCTCGCGGGCACAGATACGCAGTATTTT	NA	TRBV5-4	TRBJ2-3	NA
CASSTHTDPNYGYTF	TGTGCCAGCAGCACCCATACAGATCCTAACTATGGCTACACCTTC	NA	TRBV7-9	TRBJ1-2	NA
CASSEGRGPGDTEAFF	TGTGCCAGCAGTGAGGGCAGGGGGCCCGGAGACACTGAAGCTTTCTTT	once	TRBV25-1	TRBJ1-1	TRBD1
CAISVHTRPGELFF	TGTGCCATCAGTGTTCACACTCGACCCGGGGAGCTGTTTTTT	NA	TRBV10-3	TRBJ2-2	NA